This T cell receptor (beta chain) was profiled in a study of CD8+ T cells in alopecia areata. Treatment specified: oral pan-JAK inhibitor, 5-10 mg twice daily. Deletions cut 7 bases from V and 5 bases from J, with 8 bases between. CDR1 SNHLY and CDR2 FYNNEI come from the germline V gene. CDR3 size: 11 residues. Study-level findings and limits: The study found TCR sharing across patients less clear than in mice, possibly for HLA reasons.

On this clone itself: Its antigen is undetermined.

The sequencing template was cDNA reverse transcribed from extracted RNA. The method was immunoSEQ multiplex PCR; TCRdb's version includes in-frame clones alone and lacks a portion of them. Here the sample spans 70,000 or so clones, roughly 28% being singletons. This chain connects TRBV2 to TRBJ1-2, with a possible D match to TRBD1 (6 bases). The receptor was derived from a human donor with alopecia areata. The sample here was CD8+ T cells sorted from blood, taken at week 4, from a patient treated with tofacitinib. CDR3 DNA: TGTGCCAGCAAGGGGGGTTATGGCTACACCTTC. Residues: CASKGGYGYTF.